This TCR beta chain is from a study of PD-1 blockade in classical Hodgkin lymphoma. Some clones are missing from TCRdb's copy, which holds only in-frame ones; the method was immunoSEQ multiplex PCR. The sample carries 25,000 to 35,000 clones, around 78% recorded once. V lost 4 bases to trimming and J lost 2 bases, with 7 bases between them. This CDR3 region has 14 residues. CDR1 and CDR2 from the germline V gene are SGHKS and YYEKEE (reference sequence). Brentuximab vedotin exposure varied, and every patient relapsed after autologous stem cell transplantation. This chain connects TRBV5-5 to TRBJ2-6, with D tentatively TRBD1 (5 bases). The source material was peripheral blood mononuclear cells (PBMCs), sampled before the second cycle of nivolumab. The source is a human donor with classical Hodgkin lymphoma. The CDR3 spells CASSRTTGANVLTF. CDR3 sequence (DNA): TGTGCCAGCAGCCGGACAACTGGGGCCAACGTCCTGACTTTC.